The sequence of this T cell receptor beta chain was determined in a study of tumor-infiltrating lymphocytes in primary liver carcinoma. Study as a whole: The patient group consisted of men and women aged 30 to 69 years.

Notes on the study in general: Merely about 8-24% of top clones occurred in all five tumor regions.

Co-extraction of RNA and DNA was performed on roughly 20-33 mg of unsorted bulk tissue. Researchers generated TCR beta cDNA from about 500 ng of total RNA, relying on a constant-region primer. Slightly modified ARM-PCR with three nested multiplex PCR rounds yielded TCR beta libraries. The two initial PCR rounds, around 11 cycles each, used TRBV1-TRBV30 forward and C-beta reverse primers. One entry per CDR3 protein results from TCRdb running MiXCR on the multiplex PCR reads. Counted here are 45,000 to 55,000 distinct CDR3 sequences, roughly 70% occurring once; the ten biggest clones make up just under 30%. As for this clonotype: The antigen remains undetermined. An end of the junction differs from the germline gene, which may be a read error.

The CDR3 has 15 amino acids. Looked up from germline, CDR1 is KGHSY and CDR2 is FQNENV. The TCR originated in a man aged 40-49 years with primary liver carcinoma and hepatitis B virus infection. V gene TRBV16 combines with J gene TRBJ1-4; D is possibly TRBD1 (6 bases). Sequenced: liver tumor tissue from sampling region 5. Subset denoted: tumor region T5, tumor centre. The CDR3 DNA is TGTGCCAGTAGCCAATCGGGGGCAACTAATGAAAAACTGTCTTTT. Translated: CASSQSGATNEKLSF.